Listed below are T cell receptor beta chains from one sample, sequenced in a study of blood T cell repertoires in COVID-19. TCRdb's table, derived via immunoSEQ multiplex PCR, lists solely in-frame clones and lacks some. The sample holds 29,000 or so clones, 89% seen once. The material sequenced was peripheral blood. The receptors were sampled from a human donor in a cohort sampled during active COVID-19. Each CDR3 is given with its conserved first and last residue. Fields, in order: V gene, J gene, CDR3 protein.

TRBV7-2	TRBJ1-5	CASSSGDRGFQPQHF
TRBV4-1	TRBJ2-7	CASSQEWTGNYYEQYF
TRBV5-1	TRBJ2-5	CASSLSGGGYQETQYF
TRBV19	TRBJ1-5	CASSTGQGQSQPQHF
TRBV9	TRBJ2-2	CASSVPGQGASNTGELFF
TRBV9	TRBJ2-3	CASSILAGRTDTQYF
TRBV10-3	TRBJ2-7	CAISDGYYEQYF
TRBV4-1	TRBJ2-5	CASSQEPAGKETQYF
TRBV2	TRBJ1-5	CASRQGAYSNQPQHF
TRBV9	TRBJ2-5	CASSLAGGLGETQYF
TRBV4-1	TRBJ2-1	CASSQVKIANEQFF
TRBV7-3	TRBJ1-1	CASSPGGNTEAFF
TRBV5-8	TRBJ1-1	CASSSGTSGAFF
TRBV11-2	TRBJ2-3	CASSSWGRGTDTQYF
TRBV5-1	TRBJ1-1	CASKRETEAFF
TRBV9	TRBJ2-5	CASSAGTGGGQETQYF
TRBV7-2	TRBJ1-4	CASSSRVGNEKLFF
TRBV4-3	TRBJ2-3	CASSQDLRTDTQYF
TRBV11-3	TRBJ1-4	CASSRQTNNEKLFF
TRBV12-3/TRBV12-4	TRBJ1-1	CASSQTGGREAFF
TRBV4-1	TRBJ2-5	CASSQGTGERQYF
TRBV7-9	TRBJ1-1	CASSLDFTEAFF